This record covers a single TCR beta chain. This clone showed up just a few times. Its antigen specificity is not known. Base quality data are lacking; no much larger clone is found one base away. This specimen belongs to a study of T cell responses to AZD1222 COVID-19 vaccine (dated by TCRdb to the early 2020s). Study-level background: AZD1222 recipients whose second dose came at about 4 weeks and those whose second dose came at about 12 weeks were combined into one group, since spike-specific TCR depth and breadth did not differ between the two schedules. Trial participants were enrolled into age subgroups of 18-55, 56-69 and 70-plus years, which contained roughly 140, 27 and 60 TCR-sequenced participants, respectively. TCR sequencing was performed for 233 trial participants, of whom roughly 200 were given two doses of AZD1222 and some 25 were given two doses of MenACWY control vaccine.

The CDR3 regions of human TCRbeta chains were analyzed by immunosequencing. In the authors' own workflow: TCRs in the repertoires were compared against a reference library of SARS-CoV-2-specific TCRs that had been generated with the MIRA antigen-specificity platform. Breadth was defined as the fraction of unique TCRs that were SARS-CoV-2-associated. Depth was defined as the fraction of total T cells that were SARS-CoV-2-associated. Each spike-specific TCR was assigned to its reactive spike region and to a CD4 or CD8 class using the MIRA data. Log10-transformed breadth and depth values were compared by one-way ANOVA with Sidak's multiple comparisons tests. TCRdb stores this immuneACCESS table with in-frame sequences only. Part of the clones is absent; in the studies checked, under half of the shortfall reflects unresolved V genes, and no reason is known for the rest. V, J and clone size are those of that table, while D and trimming were read from the DNA. Within this sample are more than 85,000 clones, with about 78% of them counted one time only. 20% to 25% of the sample comes from the top ten.

General conclusions and limits of the study: Participants were mostly white British and included more females than males, and it was suggested by the authors that clonal diversity may have been underestimated. Only 5 to 7 AZD1222 recipients were SARS-CoV-2 seropositive at baseline, limiting conclusions about previously exposed vaccinees. After two AZD1222 doses, both the breadth and the depth of spike-specific TCRs were significantly higher than at day 0 and than in MenACWY recipients. Vaccine-associated CD4 TCRs spanned the whole spike protein, with dominant responses in regions 160-218 and 743-854. In the small 56-69-year group, the increase in depth fell short of significance, most likely because of low power. Reportedly, close to half of the unique spike-specific TCRs recognized epitopes lying outside the regions that are mutated in the B.1.351 and B.1.1.7 variants. No day 14 peak-response samples were available, so repertoires were characterized only after the peak T cell response.

The time point label, as the study defines it: baseline before first vaccination. Vaccinee samples were obtained from the UK trials COV001 and COV002, which included a single-blind randomized controlled phase 2/3 trial of AZD1222 (ChAdOx1 nCoV-19) in healthy adults. For TCRbeta chain sequencing, PBMC samples from trial participants were taken at day 0 and at day 28 after the second dose. This specimen consisted of peripheral blood, obtained on day 0 of AZD1222 vaccination. The sequence derives from an adult in good health.

The DNA is as follows: TGTGCAAGTCGCCTCAAGGAGACCCAGTACTTC. This encodes CASRLKETQYF. The V and J segments used are TRBV12-2 and TRBJ2-5. TRBV12-2 is tagged as a pseudogene. From the cysteine up to the phenylalanine, the CDR3 has a length of 11 residues. Just CDR3 DNA is preserved here, 33 bases in frame from base 1.